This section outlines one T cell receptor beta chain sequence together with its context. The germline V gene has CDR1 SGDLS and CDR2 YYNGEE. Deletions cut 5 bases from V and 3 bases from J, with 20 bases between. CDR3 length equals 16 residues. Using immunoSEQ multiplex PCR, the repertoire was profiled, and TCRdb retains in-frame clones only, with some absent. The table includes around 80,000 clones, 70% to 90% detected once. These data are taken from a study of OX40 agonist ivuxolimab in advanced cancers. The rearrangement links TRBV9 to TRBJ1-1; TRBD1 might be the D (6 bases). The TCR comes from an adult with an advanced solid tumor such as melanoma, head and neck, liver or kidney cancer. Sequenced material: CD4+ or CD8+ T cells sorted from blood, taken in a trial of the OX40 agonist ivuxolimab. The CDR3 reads CASSRLSGTLDTEAFF. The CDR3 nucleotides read TGTGCCAGCAGTCGCCTTTCCGGGACATTGGACACTGAAGCTTTCTTT. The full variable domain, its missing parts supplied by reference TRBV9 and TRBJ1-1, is DSGVTQTPKHLITATGQRVTLRCSPRSGDLSVYWYQQSLDQGLQFLIQYYNGEERAKGNILERFSAQQFPDLHSELNLSSLELGDSALYFCASSRLSGTLDTEAFFGQGTRLTVV.